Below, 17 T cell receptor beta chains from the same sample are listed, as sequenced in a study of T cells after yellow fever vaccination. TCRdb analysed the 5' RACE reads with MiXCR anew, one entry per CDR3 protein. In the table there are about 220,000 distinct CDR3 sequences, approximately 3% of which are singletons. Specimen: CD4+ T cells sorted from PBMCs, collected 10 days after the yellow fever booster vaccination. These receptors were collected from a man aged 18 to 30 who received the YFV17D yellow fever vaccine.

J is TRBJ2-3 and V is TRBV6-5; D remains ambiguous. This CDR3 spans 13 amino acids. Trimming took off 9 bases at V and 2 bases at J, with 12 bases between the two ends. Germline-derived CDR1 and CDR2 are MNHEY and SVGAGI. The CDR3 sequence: CASTTPSTDTQYF. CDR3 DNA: TGTGCCAGTACGACTCCCTCCACAGATACGCAGTATTTT.

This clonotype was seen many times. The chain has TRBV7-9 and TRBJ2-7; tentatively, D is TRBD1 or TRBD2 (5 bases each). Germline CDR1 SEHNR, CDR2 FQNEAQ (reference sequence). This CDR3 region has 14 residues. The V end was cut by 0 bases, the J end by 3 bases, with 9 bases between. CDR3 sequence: CASSLAGPDYEQYF. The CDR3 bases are TGTGCCAGCAGCTTAGCGGGACCGGACTACGAGCAGTACTTC. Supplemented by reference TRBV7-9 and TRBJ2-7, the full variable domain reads DTGVSQNPRHKITKRGQNVTFRCDPISEHNRLYWYRQTLGQGPEFLTYFQNEAQLEKSRLLSDRFSAERPKGSFSTLEIQRTEQGDSAMYLCASSLAGPDYEQYFGPGTRLTVT.

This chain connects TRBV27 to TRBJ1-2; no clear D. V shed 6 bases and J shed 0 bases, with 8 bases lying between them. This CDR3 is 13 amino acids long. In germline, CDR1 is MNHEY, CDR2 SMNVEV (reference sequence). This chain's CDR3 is CASRGSANYGYTF. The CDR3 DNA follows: TGTGCCAGCAGAGGTTCGGCTAACTATGGCTACACCTTC.

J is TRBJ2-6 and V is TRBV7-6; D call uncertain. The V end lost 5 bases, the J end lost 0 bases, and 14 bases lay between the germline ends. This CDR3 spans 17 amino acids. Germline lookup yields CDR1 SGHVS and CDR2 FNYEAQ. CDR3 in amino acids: CASSAPATSSGANVLTF. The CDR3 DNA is TGTGCCAGCAGCGCTCCCGCAACTTCCTCTGGGGCCAACGTCCTGACTTTC.

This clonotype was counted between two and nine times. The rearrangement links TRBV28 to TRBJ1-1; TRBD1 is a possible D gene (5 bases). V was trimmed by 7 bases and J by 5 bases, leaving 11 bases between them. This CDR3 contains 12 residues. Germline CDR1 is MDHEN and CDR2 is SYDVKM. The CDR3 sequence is CASTLWGTEAFF. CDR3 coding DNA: TGTGCCAGCACTTTGTGGGGGACTGAAGCTTTCTTT.

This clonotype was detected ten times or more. This CDR3 reads CASSVMSVASFYTF. As DNA, the CDR3 is TGTGCCAGCAGCGTAATGTCGGTTGCAAGTTTCTACACCTTC. This sequence joins TRBV9 and TRBJ1-2; D remains ambiguous. The germline gives CDR1 SGDLS, CDR2 YYNGEE. This CDR3 has 14 residues. Trimming stripped 1 base from V and 10 bases from J, with 17 bases between.

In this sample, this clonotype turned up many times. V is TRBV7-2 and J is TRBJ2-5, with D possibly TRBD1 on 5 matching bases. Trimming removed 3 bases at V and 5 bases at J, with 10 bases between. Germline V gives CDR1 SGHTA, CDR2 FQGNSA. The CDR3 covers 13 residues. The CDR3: CASSFQGPETQYF. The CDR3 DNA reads TGTGCCAGCAGCTTCCAGGGCCCCGAGACCCAGTACTTC. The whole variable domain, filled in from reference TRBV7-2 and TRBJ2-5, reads GAGVSQSPSNKVTEKGKDVELRCDPISGHTALYWYRQSLGQGLEFLIYFQGNSAPDKSGLPSDRFSAERTGGSVSTLTIQRTQQEDSAVYLCASSFQGPETQYFGPGTRLLVL.

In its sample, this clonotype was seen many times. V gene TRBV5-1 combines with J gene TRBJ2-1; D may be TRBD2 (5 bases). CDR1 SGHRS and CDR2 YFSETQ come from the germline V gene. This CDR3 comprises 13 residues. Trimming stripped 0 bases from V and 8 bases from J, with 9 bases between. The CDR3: CASSLGGYDEQFF. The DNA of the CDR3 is TGCGCCAGCAGCTTGGGAGGGTACGATGAGCAGTTCTTC.

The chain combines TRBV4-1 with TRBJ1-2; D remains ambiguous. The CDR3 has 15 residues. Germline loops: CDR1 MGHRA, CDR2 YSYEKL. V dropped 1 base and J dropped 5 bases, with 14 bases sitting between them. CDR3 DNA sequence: TGCGCCAGCAGCCAAGGGGGTCCTACCACTTATGGCTACACCTTC. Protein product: CASSQGGPTTYGYTF.

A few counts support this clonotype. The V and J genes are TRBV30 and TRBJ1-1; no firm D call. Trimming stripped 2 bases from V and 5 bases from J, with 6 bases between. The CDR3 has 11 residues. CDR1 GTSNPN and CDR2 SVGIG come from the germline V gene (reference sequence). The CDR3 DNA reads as TGTGCCTGGAGTACTAGGACTGAAGCTTTCTTT. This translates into CAWSTRTEAFF.

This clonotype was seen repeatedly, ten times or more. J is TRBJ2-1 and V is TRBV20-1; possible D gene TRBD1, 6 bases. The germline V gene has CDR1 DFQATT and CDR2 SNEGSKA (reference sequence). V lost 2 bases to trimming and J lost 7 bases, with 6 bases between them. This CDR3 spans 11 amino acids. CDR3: CSARQGNEQFF. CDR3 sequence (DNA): TGCAGTGCTAGACAGGGGAATGAGCAGTTCTTC.

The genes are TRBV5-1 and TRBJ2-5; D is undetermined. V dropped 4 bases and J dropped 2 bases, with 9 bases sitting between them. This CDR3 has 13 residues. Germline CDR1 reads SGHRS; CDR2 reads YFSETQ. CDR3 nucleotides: TGCGCCAGCAGCCGGACGGATCAAGAGACCCAGTACTTC. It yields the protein CASSRTDQETQYF.

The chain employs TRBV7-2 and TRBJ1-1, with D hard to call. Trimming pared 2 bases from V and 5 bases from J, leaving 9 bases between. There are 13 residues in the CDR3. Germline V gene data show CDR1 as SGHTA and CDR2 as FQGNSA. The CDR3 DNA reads TGTGCCAGCAGCTTACGTGGGCAGACTGAAGCTTTCTTT. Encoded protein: CASSLRGQTEAFF.

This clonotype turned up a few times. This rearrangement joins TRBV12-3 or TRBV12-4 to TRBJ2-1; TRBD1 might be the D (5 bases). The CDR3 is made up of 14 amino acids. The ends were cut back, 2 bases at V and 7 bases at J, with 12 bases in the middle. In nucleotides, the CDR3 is TGTGCCAGCAGTTTATTGAGACAGAGAAATGAGCAGTTCTTC. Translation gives CASSLLRQRNEQFF.

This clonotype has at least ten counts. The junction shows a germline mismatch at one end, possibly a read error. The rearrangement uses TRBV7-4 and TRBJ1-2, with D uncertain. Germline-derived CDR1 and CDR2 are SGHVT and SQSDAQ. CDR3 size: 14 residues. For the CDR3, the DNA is TGTGCCAGCATCTTAGGCGGCTACTCCCCCGACTACACCTTC. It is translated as CASILGGYSPDYTF.

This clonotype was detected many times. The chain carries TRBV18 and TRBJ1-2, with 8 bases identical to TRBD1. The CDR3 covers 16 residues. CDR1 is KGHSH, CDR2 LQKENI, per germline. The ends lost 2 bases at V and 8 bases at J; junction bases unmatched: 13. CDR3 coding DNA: TGTGCCAGCTCACCAGGACGGGTGGACAGGGCCTGGGGCTACACCTTC. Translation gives CASSPGRVDRAWGYTF.

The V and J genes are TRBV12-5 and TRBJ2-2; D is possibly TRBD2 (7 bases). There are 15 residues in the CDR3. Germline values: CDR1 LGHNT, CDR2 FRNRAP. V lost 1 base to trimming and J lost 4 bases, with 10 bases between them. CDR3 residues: CASGLGGGGTGELFF. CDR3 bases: TGTGCTAGTGGTTTGGGGGGAGGGGGCACCGGGGAGCTGTTTTTT.